These 25 T cell receptor beta chains came from one sample sequenced in a study of blood T cell repertoires in COVID-19. Repertoires were generated with immunoSEQ multiplex PCR, while TCRdb's copy carries only in-frame clones and drops some. Of some 74,000 clones in the sample, 80% were seen once. Sequencing was performed on peripheral blood. Source of these receptors: a human donor in a cohort sampled during active COVID-19.

The chain is built from TRBV7-9 and TRBJ2-5; D might be TRBD2 (5 bases). The CDR3 consists of 11 residues. Trimming pared 3 bases from V and 7 bases from J, leaving 6 bases between. The germline V gene has CDR1 SEHNR and CDR2 FQNEAQ (reference sequence). CDR3 protein: CASSFRGTQYF. CDR3 nucleotide sequence: TGTGCCAGCAGCTTTCGGGGGACCCAGTACTTC.

This clone was seen a handful of times. CDR3 region: CASGRDSGELFF. CDR3 coding DNA: TGTGCTAGTGGCCGAGACAGCGGGGAGCTGTTTTTT. The chain combines TRBV12-5 with TRBJ2-2, with D perhaps TRBD1 (5 bases). The CDR3 has 12 amino acids. Germline V gene data show CDR1 as LGHNT and CDR2 as FRNRAP. Trimming left V 6 bases short and J 7 bases short, with 9 bases between.

The genes are TRBV3-1 (or the pseudogene TRBV3-2) and TRBJ2-2; D perhaps matches TRBD2 (5 bases). The CDR3 contains 16 residues. CDR1 and CDR2 from the germline V gene are LGHDT and YNNKEL (reference sequence). Trimming cost V 1 base and J 4 bases, with 13 bases left between them. Here the CDR3 DNA reads TGTGCCAGCAGCCAAGTACCGGGGTCGGGCACCGGGGAGCTGTTTTTT. Translating it yields CASSQVPGSGTGELFF.

The chain uses TRBV3-1 (or the pseudogene TRBV3-2) and TRBJ2-4, with D uncertain. The CDR3 is 14 residues long. CDR1 and CDR2 (germline): LGHDT, YNNKEL (reference sequence). Trimming shortened V by 5 bases and J by 1 base, and 9 bases separated the two germline ends. The CDR3 region is CASSGVGAKNIQYF. In nucleotides, the CDR3 is TGTGCCAGCAGCGGAGTCGGGGCCAAAAACATTCAGTACTTC.

This chain links TRBV20-1 with TRBJ2-1; D gene unclear. Trimming took 0 bases from V and 7 from J, leaving 4 bases between them. The germline gives CDR1 DFQATT, CDR2 SNEGSKA (reference sequence). The CDR3 is 11 residues long. The CDR3 sequence: CSARDKNEQFF. DNA for the CDR3: TGCAGTGCTAGAGATAAAAATGAGCAGTTCTTC.

This rearrangement joins TRBV6-5 to TRBJ1-3, with D possibly being TRBD1 (6 bases). CDR3 size: 14 residues. Germline V gene sequence: CDR1 MNHEY, CDR2 SVGAGI. The V gene lost 5 bases and the J gene lost 0 bases, with 8 bases spanning the gap. The CDR3 DNA is TGTGCCAGCAGTAGGACAGTCTCTGGAAACACCATATATTTT. Translated: CASSRTVSGNTIYF.

The chain uses TRBV21-1 and TRBJ2-5; the table gives TRBD2 as D, unverified against the DNA. TRBV21-1 is assigned pseudogene status. CDR3 size: 14 residues. For the CDR3, the DNA is TGTGCCAGCAGCTACGGACTAGCGGAAGAGACCCAGTACTTC. Protein product: CASSYGLAEETQYF.

The genes are TRBV6-5 and TRBJ2-3; 8 bases align to TRBD1. The CDR3 is 15 residues long. Germline values: CDR1 MNHEY, CDR2 SVGAGI. V trimming: 9 bases; J trimming: 4 bases; junction bases outside the gene matches: 12. CDR3 sequence: CASARGQGAPDTQYF. Written as DNA, the CDR3 is TGTGCCAGTGCCCGGGGGCAGGGGGCTCCAGATACGCAGTATTTT.

The chain employs TRBV7-9 and TRBJ1-4, with D uncertain. The CDR3 runs to 14 residues. From germline, CDR1 is SEHNR and CDR2 FQNEAQ (reference sequence). V was trimmed by 6 bases and J by 4 bases, leaving 12 bases between them. Written as DNA, the CDR3 is TGTGCCAGCAGTTCCGGGTTCGGTAATGAAAAACTGTTTTTT. Translated: CASSSGFGNEKLFF.

This clone ranks as medium-sized. J is TRBJ1-2 and V is TRBV4-1; 11 bases match TRBD1. Per the germline V gene, CDR1 is MGHRA and CDR2 is YSYEKL. The CDR3 extends over 17 amino acids. The junction had 9 bases not matched to a gene; V was cut back by 2 bases and J by 4 bases. The CDR3 reads CASSQSGQGVTSYGYTF. For the CDR3, the DNA is TGCGCCAGCAGCCAATCGGGACAGGGGGTGACGAGCTATGGCTACACCTTC.

This clone was observed once. The chain has TRBV4-2 and TRBJ1-2; 8 nucleotides align to TRBD1. With 1 base clipped from V and 2 bases from J, the junction kept 6 bases outside the gene matches. The germline V gene encodes CDR1 LGHNA and CDR2 YNFKEQ. This CDR3 has 16 residues. The CDR3 DNA reads as TGTGCCAGCAGCCAAGTGGCCCGGGACAGGAACTATGGCTACACCTTC. This encodes CASSQVARDRNYGYTF.

The chain uses TRBV6-5 and TRBJ1-5; 7 bases map to TRBD1. Germline CDR1 and CDR2: MNHEY and SVGAGI. This CDR3 spans 14 amino acids. J gave up 7 bases and V 4 bases, and 7 bases lay outside the gene matches. CDR3: CASSFGTAWQPQHF. The CDR3 DNA is TGTGCCAGCAGTTTTGGGACAGCTTGGCAGCCCCAGCATTTT.

This chain joins TRBV28 and TRBJ2-1; 7 nucleotides agree with TRBD2. CDR3 length: 14 amino acids. From germline, CDR1 is MDHEN and CDR2 SYDVKM. V lost 5 bases, J lost 3 bases, and 4 bases stayed unmatched. CDR3 nucleotide sequence: TGTGCCAGCAGTGCCGGGACTAACTACAATGAGCAGTTCTTC. Protein: CASSAGTNYNEQFF.

The chain carries TRBV7-2 and TRBJ2-7, with 8 bases identical to TRBD1. CDR1 and CDR2 from the germline V gene are SGHTA and FQGNSA. Trimming removed 5 bases from V and 0 bases from J; junction bases left unmatched: 12. This CDR3 spans 17 amino acids. The CDR3 DNA reads TGTGCCAGCAGCAGGACCGGGACAGGCATGAGCTCCTACGAGCAGTACTTC. Its translation: CASSRTGTGMSSYEQYF.

The rearrangement uses TRBV6-2 or TRBV6-3 and TRBJ2-1; 8 bases fit TRBD2. Germline loops: CDR1 MNHEY, CDR2 SVGEGT. CDR3 length equals 15 residues. The trim removed 5 bases at V and 5 bases at J, leaving 8 bases unmatched. CDR3 nucleotides: TGTGCCAGCAGTCAGTTCCAGCGGGGGAACAATGAGCAGTTCTTC. It translates to CASSQFQRGNNEQFF.

The chain has TRBV28 and TRBJ2-1; 10 positions agree with TRBD2. CDR1 MDHEN and CDR2 SYDVKM come from the germline V gene. The CDR3 runs to 18 residues. The J segment lost 4 bases and the V segment lost 2 bases, leaving 11 bases of the junction unmatched. CDR3 residues: CASSLESRASGSYNEQFF. The CDR3 DNA reads as TGTGCCAGCAGTTTAGAGAGTAGAGCTAGCGGGAGTTACAATGAGCAGTTCTTC.

This clone showed up just a few times. The gene calls are TRBV7-3 and TRBJ2-2; D is unresolved. V was cut by 3 bases and J by 3 bases, with 2 bases left in between. Per the germline V gene, CDR1 is SGHTA and CDR2 is FQGTGA. The CDR3 is 12 amino acids. The CDR3 region is CASSFDTGELFF. The CDR3 coding sequence is TGTGCCAGCAGCTTCGACACCGGGGAGCTGTTTTTT.

The rearrangement links TRBV5-6 to TRBJ2-7, with 7 positions matching TRBD1. Germline V gives CDR1 SGHDT, CDR2 YYEEEE. Trimming at V came to 4 bases and at J to 9 bases, leaving 10 bases not matched to a gene. This CDR3 is 13 amino acids long. This CDR3 is CASSPSRTGGQYV. For the CDR3, the DNA is TGTGCCAGCAGCCCCTCCCGGACAGGCGGGCAGTACGTC.

This chain joins TRBV28 and TRBJ2-7; possible D gene TRBD2, 5 bases. Per germline, CDR1 MDHEN and CDR2 SYDVKM. The germline V and J ends were trimmed by 3 bases and 5 bases, with 5 bases remaining between them. The CDR3 has 11 residues. The CDR3 DNA sequence: TGTGCCAGCAGTTTGGGAGACGAGCAGTACTTC. Protein sequence: CASSLGDEQYF.

This chain joins TRBV19 and TRBJ1-6, with 8 bases that match TRBD1. CDR3 length equals 15 residues. J was trimmed by 8 bases and V by 5 bases; bases with no gene match: 8. Looked up from germline, CDR1 is LNHDA and CDR2 is SQIVND (reference sequence). The CDR3 reads CASSDGQGWDSPLHF. The DNA of the CDR3 is TGTGCCAGTAGTGACGGACAGGGCTGGGATTCACCCCTCCACTTT.

This sequence joins TRBV30 and TRBJ2-3; TRBD1 agrees at 11 bases. Germline V CDR1 and CDR2: GTSNPN, SVGIG (reference sequence). Trimming cost V 3 bases and J 5 bases; bases outside gene matches: 4. The CDR3 is 14 residues long. CDR3 amino acids: CAWSPGTGGDTQYF. As DNA, the CDR3 is TGTGCCTGGAGCCCCGGGACAGGGGGAGATACGCAGTATTTT.

This clone was observed a few times. The same CDR3 can be traced to other DNA sequences in this sample. The chain carries TRBV9 and TRBJ2-5; no definite D call. The CDR3 is made up of 14 amino acids. Looked up from germline, CDR1 is SGDLS and CDR2 is YYNGEE. V was cut by 0 bases and J by 2 bases, with 8 bases left in between. This CDR3 is CASSVGTNQETQYF. CDR3 in DNA: TGTGCCAGCAGCGTAGGTACAAATCAAGAGACCCAGTACTTC.

The V gene is TRBV5-4, the J gene TRBJ2-5; TRBD2 matches at 11 bases. The junction had 7 bases not matched to a gene; V was cut back by 2 bases and J by 4 bases. Germline V CDR1 and CDR2: SGHNT, YYREEE (reference sequence). The CDR3 spans 16 residues. CDR3 nucleotides: TGTGCCAGCAGCTTTTGGATAGGACTAGCGGGAGAGACCCAGTACTTC. It yields the protein CASSFWIGLAGETQYF.

This rearrangement joins TRBV28 to TRBJ1-2, with D unclear. Germline CDR1 is MDHEN and CDR2 is SYDVKM. CDR3 length equals 12 residues. V lost 6 bases to trimming and J lost 5 bases, with 10 bases between them. CDR3 amino acids: CASSRNRYGYTF. DNA of the CDR3: TGTGCCAGCAGCCGAAACAGATATGGCTACACCTTC.

V is TRBV4-3 and J is TRBJ1-6, with D tentatively TRBD1 (6 bases). V dropped 2 bases and J dropped 3 bases, with 11 bases sitting between them. This CDR3 comprises 16 residues. Germline V lookup: CDR1 LGHNA, CDR2 YSLEER. The CDR3 DNA is TGCGCCAGCAGCCAATCCGACAGGCTCTATAATTCACCCCTCCACTTT. Translation gives CASSQSDRLYNSPLHF.